This T cell receptor (beta chain) was captured in a study of OX40 agonist ivuxolimab in advanced cancers. Across the whole study: Patients were infused with ivuxolimab every 2 weeks at 0.01 to 10 mg/kg. Study-wide results and limits: Relative to CD4+, CD8+ T cells held more expanded clones on average.

V was pared by 6 bases and J by 1 base, with 10 bases between. There are 13 residues in the CDR3. From germline, CDR1 is MDHEN and CDR2 SYDVKM. This clone was recorded a few times. Its target is unknown. Libraries were prepared by immunoSEQ multiplex PCR; TCRdb keeps only in-frame clonotypes and omits some of them. The top ten hold 18% of the sample, which has about 6,500 clones, around 70% seen once. The chain joins TRBV28 to TRBJ2-7; D unclear. Sequencing was performed on CD4+ or CD8+ T cells sorted from blood, taken in a trial of the OX40 agonist ivuxolimab. The sequence derives from an adult with an advanced solid tumor such as melanoma, head and neck, liver or kidney cancer. CDR3 residues: CASSPVLSYEQYF. The CDR3 DNA is TGTGCCAGCAGCCCCGTCTTGTCCTACGAGCAGTACTTC.